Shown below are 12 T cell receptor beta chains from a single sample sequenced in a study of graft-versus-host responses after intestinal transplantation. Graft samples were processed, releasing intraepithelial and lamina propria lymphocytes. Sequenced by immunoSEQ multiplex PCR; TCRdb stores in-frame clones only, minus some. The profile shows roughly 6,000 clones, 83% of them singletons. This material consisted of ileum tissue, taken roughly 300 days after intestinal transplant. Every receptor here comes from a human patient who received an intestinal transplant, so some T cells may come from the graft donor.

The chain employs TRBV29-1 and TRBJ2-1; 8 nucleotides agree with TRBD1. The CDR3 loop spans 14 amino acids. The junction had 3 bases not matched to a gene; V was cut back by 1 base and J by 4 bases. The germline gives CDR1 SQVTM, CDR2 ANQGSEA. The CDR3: CSVEGTGRYNEQFF. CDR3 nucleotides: TGCAGCGTTGAAGGGACAGGGCGGTACAATGAGCAGTTCTTC.

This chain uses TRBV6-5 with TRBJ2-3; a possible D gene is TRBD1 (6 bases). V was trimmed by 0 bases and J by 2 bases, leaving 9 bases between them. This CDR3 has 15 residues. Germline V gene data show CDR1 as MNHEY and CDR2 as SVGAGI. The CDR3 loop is CASSYSGAHTDTQYF. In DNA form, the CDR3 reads TGTGCCAGCAGTTACTCGGGGGCACACACAGATACGCAGTATTTT.

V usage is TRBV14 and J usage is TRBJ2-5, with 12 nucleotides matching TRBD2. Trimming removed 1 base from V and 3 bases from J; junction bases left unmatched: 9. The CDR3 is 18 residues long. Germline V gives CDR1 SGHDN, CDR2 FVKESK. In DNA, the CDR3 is TGTGCCAGCAGCCAAGGTCTAGCGGGGGGGCTAATTGAAGAGACCCAGTACTTC. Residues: CASSQGLAGGLIEETQYF.

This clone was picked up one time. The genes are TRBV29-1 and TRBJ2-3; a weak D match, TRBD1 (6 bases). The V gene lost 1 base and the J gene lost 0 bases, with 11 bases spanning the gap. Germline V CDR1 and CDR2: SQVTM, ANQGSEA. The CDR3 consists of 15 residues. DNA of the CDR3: TGCAGCGTTGAAGCCTGGACAGCCAGCACAGATACGCAGTATTTT. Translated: CSVEAWTASTDTQYF.

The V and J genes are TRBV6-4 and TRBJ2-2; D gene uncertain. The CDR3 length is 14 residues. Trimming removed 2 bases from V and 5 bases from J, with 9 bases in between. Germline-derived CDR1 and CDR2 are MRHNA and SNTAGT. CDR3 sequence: CASSDGVGTGELFF. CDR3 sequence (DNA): TGTGCCAGCAGTGACGGAGTAGGGACCGGGGAGCTGTTTTTT.

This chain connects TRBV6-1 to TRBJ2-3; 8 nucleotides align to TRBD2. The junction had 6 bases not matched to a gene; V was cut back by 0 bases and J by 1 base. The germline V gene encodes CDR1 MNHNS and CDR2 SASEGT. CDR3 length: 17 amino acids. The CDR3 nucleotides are TGTGCCAGCAGTGAAGCGGTGTTGACTAGCGGCACAGATACGCAGTATTTT. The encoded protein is CASSEAVLTSGTDTQYF.

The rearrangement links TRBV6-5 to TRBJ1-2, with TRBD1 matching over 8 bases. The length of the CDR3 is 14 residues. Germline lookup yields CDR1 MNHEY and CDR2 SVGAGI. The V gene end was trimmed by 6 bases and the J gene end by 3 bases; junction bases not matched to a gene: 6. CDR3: CASRETGEHYGYTF. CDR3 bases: TGTGCCAGCAGGGAGACAGGGGAGCACTATGGCTACACCTTC.

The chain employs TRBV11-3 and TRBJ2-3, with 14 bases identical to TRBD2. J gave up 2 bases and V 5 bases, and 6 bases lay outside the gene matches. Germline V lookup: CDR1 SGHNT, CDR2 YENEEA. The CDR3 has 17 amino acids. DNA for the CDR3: TGTGCCAGCAGCCCCCGACTAGCGGGAGGGGACACAGATACGCAGTATTTT. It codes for CASSPRLAGGDTDTQYF. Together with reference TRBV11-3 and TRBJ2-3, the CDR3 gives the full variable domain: EAGVVQSPRYKIIEKKQPVAFWCNPISGHNTLYWYLQNLGQGPELLIRYENEEAVDDSQLPKDRFSAERLKGVDSTLKIQPAELGDSAVYLCASSPRLAGGDTDTQYFGPGTRLTVL.

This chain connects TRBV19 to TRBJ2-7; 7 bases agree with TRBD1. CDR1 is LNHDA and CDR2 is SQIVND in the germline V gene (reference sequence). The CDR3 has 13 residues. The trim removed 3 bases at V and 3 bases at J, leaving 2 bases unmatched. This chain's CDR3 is CASSIQGDYEQYF. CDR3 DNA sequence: TGTGCCAGTAGTATCCAGGGGGACTACGAGCAGTACTTC.

The CDR3 protein is CASSPQAGGSYNEQFF. As DNA, the CDR3 is TGCGCCAGCAGCCCACAAGCGGGGGGATCCTACAATGAGCAGTTCTTC. V gene TRBV5-1 combines with J gene TRBJ2-1; 9 bases agree with TRBD2. The CDR3 sequence is 16 residues long. In germline, CDR1 is SGHRS, CDR2 YFSETQ. V lost 4 bases and J lost 1; bases outside the gene matches: 6.

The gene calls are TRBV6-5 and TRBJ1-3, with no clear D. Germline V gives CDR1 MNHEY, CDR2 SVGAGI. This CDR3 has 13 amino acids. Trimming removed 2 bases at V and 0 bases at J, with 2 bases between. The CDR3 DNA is TGTGCCAGCAGTTACAACTCTGGAAACACCATATATTTT. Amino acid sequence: CASSYNSGNTIYF.

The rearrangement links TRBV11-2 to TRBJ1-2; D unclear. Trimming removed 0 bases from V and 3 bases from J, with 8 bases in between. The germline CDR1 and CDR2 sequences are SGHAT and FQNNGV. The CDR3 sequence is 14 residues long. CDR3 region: CASSLDGWDYGYTF. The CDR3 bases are TGTGCCAGCAGCTTAGATGGGTGGGACTATGGCTACACCTTC.